One sample yielded the 21 T cell receptor beta chains listed below, sequenced in a study of long-term antiretroviral therapy in people with HIV. Runs used v3.0 of the immunoSEQ assay and were done at survey level. Assay used: immunoSEQ multiplex PCR; TCRdb lists only in-frame clones, some missing. The sample carries 17,000 or so clones, 85% to 95% recorded once. Material: unsorted PBMCs, obtained around 10 years after starting antiretroviral therapy. These TCRs come from a man younger than 40 with HIV.

Worth noting for this clone: The junction differs from germline at one of its ends, possibly a read error. The chain couples TRBV7-7 to TRBJ2-3; D is unresolved. The V gene's germline CDR1 is SSHAT and CDR2 FNYEAQ (reference sequence). The CDR3 spans 14 residues. The CDR3 reads CASSPDPHTDTQYF. The CDR3 DNA sequence: TGTGCTAGCAGCCCCGACCCCCACACAGATACGCAGTATTTT. The full variable domain, rest sourced from reference TRBV7-7 and TRBJ2-3, is GAGVSQSPRYKVTKRGQDVTLRCDPISSHATLYWYQQALGQGPEFLTYFNYEAQPDKSGLPSDRFSAERPEGSISTLTIQRTEQRDSAMYRCASSPDPHTDTQYFGPGTRLTVL.

This clone was picked up one time. The chain employs TRBV11-2 and TRBJ2-7, with D possibly matching TRBD2 (6 bases). The CDR3 has 15 amino acids. Germline CDR1 and CDR2: SGHAT and FQNNGV. Trimming cost V 3 bases and J 0 bases, with 12 bases left between them. The CDR3 reads CASSLSGGFSYEQYV. CDR3 nucleotide sequence: TGTGCCAGCAGCTTGAGTGGGGGGTTCTCCTACGAGCAGTACGTC.

The chain has TRBV6-5 and TRBJ1-5; D is uncertain. Looked up from germline, CDR1 is MNHEY and CDR2 is SVGAGI. The ends were cut back, 0 bases at V and 1 base at J, with 7 bases in the middle. This CDR3 has 15 amino acids. CDR3 protein: CASSYSSGSNQPQHF. The CDR3 region has the DNA TGTGCCAGCAGTTACTCGAGCGGGAGCAATCAGCCCCAGCATTTT.

The chain combines TRBV28 with TRBJ1-2; D perhaps matches TRBD1 (6 bases). CDR3 length: 14 amino acids. Trimming removed 2 bases from V and 3 bases from J, with 10 bases in between. The germline gives CDR1 MDHEN, CDR2 SYDVKM. The chain's CDR3 is CASSLGTKDYGYTF. CDR3 DNA: TGTGCCAGCAGTTTAGGGACAAAGGACTATGGCTACACCTTC.

The chain recombines TRBV28 with TRBJ2-3; 8 nucleotides match TRBD2. V lost 3 bases to trimming and J lost 5 bases; unmatched junction nucleotides: 22. This CDR3 has 20 amino acids. From germline, CDR1 is MDHEN and CDR2 SYDVKM. CDR3 loop: CASSFSGAEAQGGALDTQYF. CDR3 sequence (DNA): TGTGCCAGCAGTTTTAGCGGGGCGGAGGCTCAAGGGGGGGCGTTAGATACGCAGTATTTT.

The J gene is TRBJ2-5, the V gene TRBV29-1; TRBD1 aligns across 8 bases. The germline V gene has CDR1 SQVTM and CDR2 ANQGSEA. CDR3 size: 13 residues. The V segment lost 7 bases and the J segment 3 bases; nucleotides outside the gene matches: 7. The CDR3 DNA reads TGCAGCGCCGCCGACAGGGGTAAAGAGACCCAGTACTTC. Protein sequence: CSAADRGKETQYF.

The chain combines TRBV7-9 with TRBJ1-1; D remains unclear. CDR1 SEHNR and CDR2 FQNEAQ come from the germline V gene (reference sequence). V lost 5 bases, J lost 3 bases, and 10 bases lay in between. This CDR3 is built from 13 residues. The CDR3 sequence is CASSRRLDTEAFF. The CDR3 bases are TGTGCCAGCAGCCGAAGATTGGACACTGAAGCTTTCTTT.

The CDR3 DNA reads TGCAGCGTTGGTTTTGGCAGGGGGCCCTACGAGCAGTACTTC. Residues: CSVGFGRGPYEQYF. The rearrangement links TRBV29-1 to TRBJ2-7, with 8 bases that match TRBD1. The germline V gene encodes CDR1 SQVTM and CDR2 ANQGSEA. The CDR3 has 14 residues. The ends lost 4 bases at V and 2 bases at J; junction bases unmatched: 7.

This clone was recorded only once. CDR3 in DNA: TGTGCCTGGAGGGGCGGGGGGACAAAGACCCAGTACTTC. Its protein is CAWRGGGTKTQYF. The chain links TRBV30 to TRBJ2-5, with TRBD2 matching over 8 bases. CDR1 GTSNPN and CDR2 SVGIG come from the germline V gene (reference sequence). V was pared by 3 bases and J by 6 bases, with 6 bases of the junction left unmatched. The CDR3 is 13 amino acids.

The CDR3 loop is CASGGQGANRAYEQYV. CDR3 coding DNA: TGCGCCAGCGGTGGACAGGGGGCGAACCGCGCCTACGAGCAGTACGTC. The V gene is TRBV10-2, the J gene TRBJ2-7, with 11 bases fitting TRBD1. CDR3 length: 16 amino acids. V shed 8 bases and J 2 bases; nucleotides not matched to a gene: 11. Germline CDR1 WSHSY, CDR2 SAAADI.

This rearrangement joins TRBV6-1 to TRBJ2-3, with a possible D match to TRBD2 (6 bases). The ends were cut back, 0 bases at V and 13 bases at J, with 20 bases in the middle. The CDR3 covers 15 residues. Germline values: CDR1 MNHNS, CDR2 SASEGT. CDR3 bases: TGTGCCAGCAGTGAAGCGTGGTTGGATAGCGGCGCAAAGTATTTT. This translates into CASSEAWLDSGAKYF.

The V gene is TRBV5-1, the J gene TRBJ1-3; D possibly corresponds to TRBD1 (6 bases). With 1 base removed from V and 4 bases from J, the gap between germline ends came to 18 bases. Germline values: CDR1 SGHRS, CDR2 YFSETQ. This CDR3 has 17 residues. Here the CDR3 reads CASSLREQGRGGNTIYF. The CDR3 region has the DNA TGCGCCAGCAGCTTGCGAGAACAGGGACGCGGGGGAAACACCATATATTTT.

The V and J genes are TRBV28 and TRBJ1-1, with D tentatively TRBD1 (6 bases). Trimming took off 3 bases at V and 0 bases at J, with 14 bases between the two ends. The CDR3 is 16 residues long. Germline loops: CDR1 MDHEN, CDR2 SYDVKM. This CDR3 is CASSLGLGQMNTEAFF. DNA of the CDR3: TGTGCCAGCAGTTTGGGCCTGGGACAAATGAACACTGAAGCTTTCTTT.

The V and J genes are TRBV19 and TRBJ1-4; D remains ambiguous. Germline V lookup: CDR1 LNHDA, CDR2 SQIVND (reference sequence). Trimming removed 8 bases at V and 3 bases at J, with 13 bases between. This CDR3 contains 14 residues. The CDR3 spells CASGRPGANEKLFF. The CDR3 bases are TGTGCCAGTGGCAGGCCAGGTGCTAATGAAAAACTGTTTTTT.

The chain links TRBV10-3 to TRBJ2-7; D may match TRBD1 or TRBD2 (5 bases each). From germline, CDR1 is ENHRY and CDR2 SYGVKD. The CDR3 totals 16 residues. V lost 3 bases, J lost 3 bases, and 18 bases lay in between. The CDR3 here is CAISDLGPSAVYEQYF. As DNA, the CDR3 is TGTGCCATCAGTGATTTGGGACCCTCCGCGGTCTACGAGCAGTACTTC.

CDR3 sequence: CASSFDRGTGGSPLHF. CDR3 nucleotides: TGTGCCAGCAGCTTCGATCGGGGGACAGGAGGTTCACCCCTCCACTTT. The chain recombines TRBV7-2 with TRBJ1-6, with TRBD1 identical over 8 bases. From germline, CDR1 is SGHTA and CDR2 FQGNSA. V gave up 3 bases and J gave up 9 bases; unmatched junction bases: 10. The CDR3 contains 16 residues.

This rearrangement joins TRBV5-6 to TRBJ2-7; possible D gene TRBD2, 6 bases. CDR1 and CDR2 from the germline V gene are SGHDT and YYEEEE. The CDR3 has 13 residues. The ends were cut back, 4 bases at V and 0 bases at J, with 8 bases in the middle. In DNA form, the CDR3 reads TGTGCCAGCAGCGACGGGAGCTCCTACGAGCAGTACGTC. It encodes CASSDGSSYEQYV.

This chain connects TRBV11-2 to TRBJ2-5; D is uncertain. This CDR3 region has 13 residues. V was cut by 0 bases and J by 7 bases, with 9 bases left in between. Germline V gene lookup returns CDR1 SGHAT and CDR2 FQNNGV. The CDR3 protein is CASSLEVVGTQYF. CDR3 DNA: TGTGCCAGCAGCTTAGAGGTAGTGGGGACCCAGTACTTC.

The V call is TRBV5-4, the J call TRBJ2-7; tentatively, D is TRBD2 (6 bases). V lost 4 bases and J 6 bases, leaving 20 bases between the germline ends. Germline V gives CDR1 SGHNT, CDR2 YYREEE (reference sequence). There are 15 residues in the CDR3. The CDR3 nucleotides read TGTGCCAGCAGCGGGCTCGGCGGGGTAAAAAGCGAGCAGTACTTC. It translates to CASSGLGGVKSEQYF.

This chain joins TRBV18 and TRBJ1-1; D gene ambiguous. V was shortened by 2 bases and J by 7 bases, with 17 bases between the two germline ends. Germline V CDR1 and CDR2: KGHSH, LQKENI. The CDR3 sequence is 15 residues long. This chain's CDR3 is CASSPWEDGTSEAFF. CDR3 bases: TGTGCCAGCTCACCATGGGAGGATGGAACGAGTGAAGCTTTCTTT.

The CDR3 is CASSTDVSSYNEQFF. For the CDR3, the DNA is TGTGCCAGCAGCACGGACGTAAGCTCCTACAATGAGCAGTTCTTC. V is TRBV9 and J is TRBJ2-1; D is unclear. The V end lost 4 bases, the J end lost 0 bases, and 11 bases lay between the germline ends. The CDR3 extends over 15 amino acids. CDR1 SGDLS and CDR2 YYNGEE come from the germline V gene.